This passage covers 16 T cell receptor beta chains from one sample sequenced in a study of cytomegalovirus exposure and HLA in healthy donors. A multiplex PCR was run with 60 Vbeta primers and 13 Jbeta primers. Sequencing used immunoSEQ multiplex PCR; TCRdb keeps in-frame clones, though not all of them. The sample yields 200,000 to 250,000 clones, approximately 70% seen once. Sequenced: PBMCs. The receptors originated from a man between 40 and 49 years old in good health and CMV-seropositive.

The chain couples TRBV28 to TRBJ1-6; 7 nucleotides match TRBD1. CDR1 and CDR2 (germline): MDHEN, SYDVKM. The CDR3 covers 18 residues. Trimming took 6 bases from V and 7 from J; bases not matched to a gene: 18. The CDR3 loop reads CASSRRSTGPFANSPLHF. In DNA form, the CDR3 reads TGTGCCAGCAGCCGACGCTCGACAGGGCCCTTTGCGAATTCACCCCTCCACTTT.

The chain employs TRBV5-8 and TRBJ1-5, with D hard to call. The CDR3 runs to 13 residues. V was pared by 3 bases and J by 7 bases, with 11 bases between. In germline, CDR1 is SGHTS, CDR2 YDEGEE. The CDR3 protein is CASSWRTEQPQHF. CDR3 DNA: TGTGCCAGCAGCTGGAGGACGGAACAGCCCCAGCATTTT.

This rearrangement joins TRBV10-2 to TRBJ1-2; 7 bases are shared with TRBD1. V lost 2 bases and J lost 5; bases outside the gene matches: 11. The V gene's germline CDR1 is WSHSY and CDR2 SAAADI. The CDR3 totals 16 residues. The CDR3 region is CASSELRGGAGYGYTF. CDR3 sequence (DNA): TGCGCCAGCAGTGAGCTCCGAGGGGGCGCAGGGTATGGCTACACCTTC.

CDR3 in DNA: TGTGCCAGCAGCTTGGGCCTAGCGGGGGCCTCCTACGAGCAGTACTTC. It is translated as CASSLGLAGASYEQYF. The V and J genes are TRBV7-2 and TRBJ2-7; TRBD2 aligns across 10 bases. This CDR3 spans 16 amino acids. CDR1 and CDR2 from the germline V gene are SGHTA and FQGNSA. V lost 3 bases and J lost 0; bases outside the gene matches: 5.

This clone was picked up a small number of times. The chain is built from TRBV7-8 and TRBJ1-2; D not certain. Trimming took 1 base from V and 4 from J, leaving 10 bases between them. Germline CDR1 SGHVS, CDR2 FQNEAQ. The CDR3 runs to 14 residues. CDR3 sequence (DNA): TGTGCCAGCAGCTTAGGTCAGGCGAGCTATGGCTACACCTTC. Translating it yields CASSLGQASYGYTF.

This clone was counted a few times. The chain is built from TRBV6-5 and TRBJ1-6, with 7 nucleotides matching TRBD1. Germline CDR1 reads MNHEY; CDR2 reads SVGAGI. The V and J ends lost 11 bases and 7 bases, in that order; junction bases with no gene match: 14. CDR3 size: 15 residues. The chain's CDR3 is CAARGGDYHNSPLHF. As DNA, the CDR3 is TGTGCCGCCAGAGGGGGCGACTATCACAATTCACCCCTCCACTTT.

In this sample, this clone turned up a few times. The germline gene is not matched at one end of the junction; a read error may be the cause. Different DNA sequences within this sample yield the same CDR3. This chain's CDR3 is CASNPPEGVSNEQFF. DNA for the CDR3: TGCGCCAGCAACCCGCCTGAAGGGGTTTCCAATGAGCAGTTCTTC. V usage is TRBV6-5 and J usage is TRBJ2-1; possible D gene TRBD1, 5 bases. The CDR3 sequence is 15 residues long. Germline V lookup: CDR1 MNHEY, CDR2 SVGAGI.

This clone was picked up a small number of times. The CDR3 reads CASSWGGHNTEAFF. DNA of the CDR3: TGTGCCAGCAGCTGGGGGGGGCATAACACTGAAGCTTTCTTT. The V and J genes are TRBV5-5 and TRBJ1-1; D might be TRBD1 (6 bases). Germline V CDR1 and CDR2: SGHKS, YYEKEE (reference sequence). The CDR3 runs to 14 residues. V was cut by 3 bases and J by 2 bases, with 11 bases left in between.

This clone occurred a few times. This chain uses TRBV7-9 with TRBJ2-2; D possibly corresponds to TRBD1 (6 bases). The CDR3 length is 16 residues. Deletions cut 6 bases from V and 4 bases from J, with 18 bases between. CDR1 is SEHNR and CDR2 is FQNEAQ in the germline V gene (reference sequence). The CDR3 nucleotides read TGTGCCAGCAGACCGTACACGAGCAGGGGCACCGGGGAGCTGTTTTTT. Translating it yields CASRPYTSRGTGELFF.

This clone was seen once. The genes are TRBV7-2 and TRBJ2-7; 8 bases are a match to TRBD2. Germline trimming cut 5 bases from V and 2 bases from J; bases unmatched to any gene: 8. The germline gives CDR1 SGHTA, CDR2 FQGNSA. The CDR3 spans 15 residues. CDR3 nucleotide sequence: TGTGCCAGCAGCCTACGGAGCGGGGGAACCTACGAGCAGTACTTC. Translated: CASSLRSGGTYEQYF.

This clone was counted between two and nine times. The CDR3 sequence: CASSQEQGSRNQPQHF. In nucleotides, the CDR3 is TGCGCCAGCAGCCAAGAACAGGGGAGTAGGAATCAGCCCCAGCATTTT. This rearrangement joins TRBV4-1 to TRBJ1-5, with TRBD1 matching 7 bases. In germline, CDR1 is MGHRA, CDR2 YSYEKL. The CDR3 runs to 16 residues. Germline trimming cut 0 bases from V and 4 bases from J; bases unmatched to any gene: 6.

This chain connects TRBV6-5 to TRBJ1-2; possible D gene TRBD1, 6 bases. With 4 bases removed from V and 4 bases from J, the gap between germline ends came to 16 bases. Germline values: CDR1 MNHEY, CDR2 SVGAGI. The CDR3 extends over 15 amino acids. The CDR3 loop reads CASSSPSGQFYGYTF. The CDR3 DNA reads TGTGCCAGCAGTTCCCCCTCGGGACAATTCTATGGCTACACCTTC.

The genes are TRBV6-1 and TRBJ1-2, with D perhaps matching TRBD1 (6 bases). There are 16 residues in the CDR3. V lost 4 bases and J 4 bases, leaving 19 bases between the germline ends. Germline V gives CDR1 MNHNS, CDR2 SASEGT. The CDR3 DNA follows: TGTGCCAGCAGTGCCCGGGACATAACAAACAGCTATGGCTACACCTTC. It encodes CASSARDITNSYGYTF.

The chain joins TRBV19 to TRBJ2-2; no firm D call. The germline V gene encodes CDR1 LNHDA and CDR2 SQIVND (reference sequence). V gave up 7 bases and J gave up 6 bases, with 6 bases separating them. This CDR3 is 11 amino acids long. CDR3 in amino acids: CASMSSGELFF. CDR3 in DNA: TGTGCCAGTATGAGTTCCGGGGAGCTGTTTTTT.

This clone was seen only a few times. V usage is TRBV4-1 and J usage is TRBJ2-7, with 8 bases matching TRBD1. V trimming: 2 bases; J trimming: 1 base; junction bases outside the gene matches: 4. The germline CDR1 and CDR2 sequences are MGHRA and YSYEKL. The CDR3 loop spans 15 amino acids. This chain's CDR3 is CASSQKQGDSYEQYF. CDR3 nucleotide sequence: TGCGCCAGCAGCCAAAAACAGGGGGATTCCTACGAGCAGTACTTC.

The V and J genes are TRBV6-5 and TRBJ2-3; D might be TRBD1 or TRBD2, each matching 7 bases. Germline V lookup: CDR1 MNHEY, CDR2 SVGAGI. Deletions cut 4 bases from V and 7 bases from J, with 18 bases between. The CDR3 spans 15 residues. Here the CDR3 reads CASSSSGGAENTQYF. CDR3 nucleotides: TGTGCCAGCAGTTCCTCAGGGGGGGCCGAAAATACGCAGTATTTT.